The next 32 T cell receptor beta chains were all read from a single sample in a study of shared T cell receptors in the human thymus. TCRdb keeps only in-frame clones here, not all; method: immunoSEQ multiplex PCR. The sample records about 660,000 clones, 88% being singletons. These data were also reused for a study on human thymus T cells.

Sequencing input: thymocytes. Receptor source: a boy under three years old with a congenital heart defect.

J is TRBJ1-1 and V is TRBV6-6; weak D call: TRBD1 (5 bases). The length of the CDR3 is 13 residues. Germline V gene data show CDR1 as MNHNY and CDR2 as SVGAGI (reference sequence). Trimming took 2 bases from V and 10 from J, leaving 14 bases between them. DNA of the CDR3: TGTGCCAGCAGTTACGTGACAGTCTCGGTAGCTTTCTTT. Protein: CASSYVTVSVAFF.

The chain couples TRBV6-6 to TRBJ1-2; D unclear. The germline V gene has CDR1 MNHNY and CDR2 SVGAGI (reference sequence). Trimming took off 0 bases at V and 7 bases at J, with 12 bases between the two ends. The CDR3 is 14 amino acids. The CDR3 sequence is CASSYSPGVGGYTF. Written as DNA, the CDR3 is TGTGCCAGCAGTTACTCGCCCGGGGTGGGTGGCTACACCTTC.

The V and J genes are TRBV29-1 and TRBJ2-1; maybe TRBD2 (9 bases). CDR3 length: 17 amino acids. V shed 6 bases and J shed 5 bases, with 26 bases lying between them. CDR1 and CDR2 from the germline V gene are SQVTM and ANQGSEA. CDR3 protein: CSVGQGAGTSFDNEQFF. In DNA, the CDR3 is TGCAGCGTCGGACAGGGAGCAGGGACTAGCTTCGACAATGAGCAGTTCTTC.

Only a few counts were recorded for this clone. The V gene is TRBV19, the J gene TRBJ2-7; possible D gene TRBD2, 5 bases. CDR1 LNHDA and CDR2 SQIVND come from the germline V gene (reference sequence). The CDR3 is made up of 11 amino acids. V shed 6 bases and J shed 9 bases, with 12 bases lying between them. DNA for the CDR3: TGTGCCAGTAGCACAGCGGAGAGGCAGTACTTC. This codes for CASSTAERQYF.

There are a few counts of this clone. This chain uses TRBV10-3 with TRBJ1-1, with 8 bases matching TRBD1. CDR1 ENHRY and CDR2 SYGVKD come from the germline V gene. CDR3 length: 14 amino acids. V dropped 7 bases and J dropped 5; count of bases not matched to a gene: 9. The CDR3 sequence is CAITKDREGTEAFF. The DNA for the CDR3 is TGTGCCATCACAAAGGACAGGGAAGGAACTGAAGCTTTCTTT.

The chain links TRBV5-6 to TRBJ2-1; TRBD2 is a possible D gene (6 bases). V lost 7 bases and J lost 13, with 24 bases in between. CDR3 length: 14 amino acids. Germline assignment: CDR1 SGHDT and CDR2 YYEEEE. The CDR3 loop is CASGPREPVGYQFF. CDR3 bases: TGTGCCAGCGGCCCCCGGGAGCCTGTTGGATATCAGTTCTTC.

The CDR3 nucleotides are TGCGCCAGCAGGGGTAGCGGGCCTCTGGGTGGATACGAGCAGTACTTC. This gives the protein CASRGSGPLGGYEQYF. The chain carries TRBV5-1 and TRBJ2-7, with 7 nucleotides matching TRBD2. Trimming removed 5 bases from V and 4 bases from J; junction bases left unmatched: 15. The CDR3 runs 16 residues. Germline values: CDR1 SGHRS, CDR2 YFSETQ.

This clone has just one count. At one of its ends the junction is not consistent with the germline gene, which may arise from a read error. The rearrangement uses TRBV7-6 and TRBJ1-1; possible D gene TRBD1, 5 bases. CDR1 is SGHVS, CDR2 FNYEAQ, per germline. The CDR3 extends over 16 amino acids. This CDR3 reads CANSLAGHKESTEAFF. The DNA of the CDR3 is TGTGCCAACAGCTTAGCCGGACACAAAGAGAGCACTGAAGCTTTCTTT.

The chain is built from TRBV11-2 and TRBJ2-7; 8 positions match TRBD2. Losses at the gene ends were 1 base for V and 1 base for J; bases not matched to a gene: 9. The CDR3 runs to 17 residues. Germline V gene sequence: CDR1 SGHAT, CDR2 FQNNGV. The CDR3 is CASSLGPWGGRSYEQYF. As DNA, the CDR3 is TGTGCCAGCAGCTTAGGCCCTTGGGGCGGGAGGTCCTACGAGCAGTACTTC.

The chain has TRBV4-2 and TRBJ1-1; the match to TRBD1 covers 8 bases. J was trimmed by 3 bases and V by 3 bases; bases with no gene match: 3. Per germline, CDR1 LGHNA and CDR2 YNFKEQ. The CDR3 sequence is 14 residues long. Here the CDR3 DNA reads TGTGCCAGCAGCCAGGAGACAGGGGACACTGAAGCTTTCTTT. It yields the protein CASSQETGDTEAFF.

This sequence joins TRBV19 and TRBJ2-5; D gene uncertain. Germline V lookup: CDR1 LNHDA, CDR2 SQIVND (reference sequence). Trimming took 5 bases from V and 4 from J, leaving 20 bases between them. The CDR3 has 16 amino acids. The CDR3 coding sequence is TGTGCCAGTAGTCCTCGGCTGGGCCCAACCAGAGAGACCCAGTACTTC. Its translation: CASSPRLGPTRETQYF.

The V and J genes are TRBV7-8 and TRBJ2-3, with 15 bases that match TRBD2. Germline V lookup: CDR1 SGHVS, CDR2 FQNEAQ. This CDR3 contains 18 residues. J gave up 0 bases and V 5 bases, and 6 bases lay outside the gene matches. In DNA form, the CDR3 reads TGTGCCAGCAGCCCCAGGACTAGCGGGAGGGTAAGCACAGATACGCAGTATTTT. The encoded protein is CASSPRTSGRVSTDTQYF.

The rearrangement uses TRBV29-1 and TRBJ2-7, with D possibly being TRBD2 (5 bases). Deletions cut 1 base from V and 3 bases from J, with 16 bases between. Germline CDR1 and CDR2: SQVTM and ANQGSEA. CDR3 length: 15 amino acids. In DNA, the CDR3 is TGCAGCGTTGAAGGGCGCAGAGACGGGATCTACGAGCAGTACTTC. Protein: CSVEGRRDGIYEQYF.

About this clone itself: Germline and junction disagree at one end, which may indicate a read error. The chain has TRBV18 and TRBJ2-1; a possible D gene is TRBD2 (5 bases). Germline V lookup: CDR1 KGHSH, CDR2 LQKENI. The CDR3 is 14 amino acids. CDR3 DNA: TGTGCCAGCTCACCAGCGGGCCCTTACAATGAGCGGTTCTTC. The encoded protein is CASSPAGPYNERFF. The whole variable domain, remainder taken from reference TRBV18 and TRBJ2-1, is NAGVMQNPRHLVRRRGQEARLRCSPMKGHSHVYWYRQLPEEGLKFMVYLQKENIIDESGMPKERFSAEFPKEGPSILRIQQVVRGDSAAYFCASSPAGPYNERFFGPGTRLTVL.

This chain joins TRBV6-5 and TRBJ2-1; the D gene is possibly TRBD1 (5 bases). The germline CDR1 and CDR2 sequences are MNHEY and SVGAGI. The CDR3 has 15 amino acids. V was clipped by 2 bases and J by 6 bases, with 14 bases between them. CDR3 protein: CASSYPGRVFNEQFF. As DNA, the CDR3 is TGTGCCAGCAGTTACCCTGGCAGGGTATTCAATGAGCAGTTCTTC.

The chain couples TRBV29-1 to TRBJ2-5; 7 bases agree with TRBD2. V gave up 7 bases and J gave up 4 bases; unmatched junction bases: 0. Germline lookup yields CDR1 SQVTM and CDR2 ANQGSEA. This CDR3 region has 10 residues. The CDR3 DNA reads as TGCAGCGCTAGCGGAGAGACCCAGTACTTC. Translation gives CSASGETQYF.

The rearrangement uses TRBV28 and TRBJ1-5; D is perhaps TRBD1 (5 bases). There are 15 residues in the CDR3. V was clipped by 1 base and J by 3 bases, with 10 bases between them. Germline lookup yields CDR1 MDHEN and CDR2 SYDVKM. Here the CDR3 reads CASSLFAGINQPQHF. In nucleotides, the CDR3 is TGTGCCAGCAGTTTATTTGCAGGGATCAATCAGCCCCAGCATTTT.

The gene calls are TRBV27 and TRBJ2-7; 11 nucleotides line up with TRBD2. The V segment lost 0 bases and the J segment 4 bases; nucleotides outside the gene matches: 11. Germline lookup yields CDR1 MNHEY and CDR2 SMNVEV (reference sequence). CDR3 length: 18 residues. For the CDR3, the DNA is TGTGCCAGCAGTTTATCGACTAGCGGGACCGAGGGGGGATACGAGCAGTACTTC. It translates to CASSLSTSGTEGGYEQYF.

The chain recombines TRBV5-4 with TRBJ1-1; 8 nucleotides match TRBD1. CDR1 is SGHNT, CDR2 YYREEE, per germline (reference sequence). V trimming: 9 bases; J trimming: 2 bases; junction bases outside the gene matches: 6. The CDR3 is 13 amino acids. This CDR3 is CAIQGGGNTEAFF. The CDR3 DNA follows: TGTGCCATACAGGGGGGGGGCAACACTGAAGCTTTCTTT.

The chain has TRBV2 and TRBJ2-7; TRBD1 might be the D (6 bases). CDR1 and CDR2 (germline): SNHLY, FYNNEI. The V end lost 3 bases, the J end lost 6 bases, and 18 bases lay between the germline ends. This CDR3 has 15 residues. As DNA, the CDR3 is TGTGCCAGCAGTGACCCAGGACAGCGACTTATCGAGCAGTACTTC. It codes for CASSDPGQRLIEQYF.

The CDR3 DNA is TGTGCCAGCAGCCGGGACAGGGAGGCCACTGAAGCTTTCTTT. Its protein product is CASSRDREATEAFF. The J gene is TRBJ1-1, the V gene TRBV6-5; TRBD1 matches 9 bases. Per the germline V gene, CDR1 is MNHEY and CDR2 is SVGAGI. The CDR3 runs to 14 residues. V lost 6 bases, J lost 4 bases, and 6 bases stayed unmatched.

The rearrangement uses TRBV28 and TRBJ2-1; 16 nucleotides match TRBD2. Trimming at V came to 5 bases and at J to 9 bases, leaving 7 bases not matched to a gene. CDR1 is MDHEN, CDR2 SYDVKM, per germline. The CDR3 is made up of 16 amino acids. This chain's CDR3 is CASSPLGLAGGVEQFF. The CDR3 DNA sequence: TGTGCCAGCAGTCCCCTGGGACTAGCGGGAGGGGTTGAGCAGTTCTTC.

This rearrangement joins TRBV4-2 to TRBJ1-2; 9 bases align to TRBD1. The CDR3 consists of 13 residues. Trimming removed 3 bases from V and 8 bases from J; junction bases left unmatched: 4. CDR1 is LGHNA and CDR2 is YNFKEQ in the germline V gene. CDR3 amino acids: CASSQWTGAGYTF. CDR3 in DNA: TGTGCCAGCAGCCAGTGGACAGGGGCAGGCTACACCTTC.

V is TRBV15 and J is TRBJ2-3; 10 nucleotides agree with TRBD2. Germline assignment: CDR1 LNHNV and CDR2 YYDKDF (reference sequence). V shed 5 bases, J shed 2 bases, and the junction held 4 bases outside the gene matches. The CDR3 runs 15 residues. CDR3 coding DNA: TGTGCCACCAGCCCTACTAGCGGGAACACAGATACGCAGTATTTT. Translation gives CATSPTSGNTDTQYF.

The gene calls are TRBV9 and TRBJ2-7; 8 bases are a match to TRBD2. CDR3 length equals 14 residues. The ends lost 4 bases at V and 5 bases at J; junction bases unmatched: 8. Germline V gene sequence: CDR1 SGDLS, CDR2 YYNGEE. As DNA, the CDR3 is TGTGCCAGCAGCCCGGGGGGGGCAGCCCACGAGCAGTACTTC. Its protein is CASSPGGAAHEQYF.

This chain connects TRBV4-3 to TRBJ2-1, with 12 bases that match TRBD2. Germline assignment: CDR1 LGHNA and CDR2 YSLEER. This CDR3 region has 17 residues. The J segment lost 1 base and the V segment lost 2 bases, leaving 3 bases of the junction unmatched. The CDR3 DNA is TGCGCCAGCAGCCAACACGGACTAGCGGGATCCTACAATGAGCAGTTCTTC. Translated: CASSQHGLAGSYNEQFF.

V is TRBV7-2 and J is TRBJ2-1, with 11 bases aligning to TRBD2. The CDR3 is made up of 16 amino acids. Germline V gene sequence: CDR1 SGHTA, CDR2 FQGNSA. With 5 bases clipped from V and 4 bases from J, the junction kept 7 bases outside the gene matches. The CDR3 DNA reads TGTGCCAGCAGCCCCTGGACTAGCGGGCAATACAATGAGCAGTTCTTC. This encodes CASSPWTSGQYNEQFF.

This clone was seen only a few times. The chain uses TRBV7-2 and TRBJ1-2; D possibly corresponds to TRBD1 (5 bases). V was cut by 4 bases and J by 2 bases, with 14 bases left in between. The CDR3 covers 15 residues. CDR1 and CDR2 from the germline V gene are SGHTA and FQGNSA. This chain's CDR3 is CASSSPSGLNYGYTF. The CDR3 region has the DNA TGTGCCAGCAGCTCGCCCTCAGGGCTCAACTATGGCTACACCTTC.

This clone appeared once. The V and J genes are TRBV30 and TRBJ2-7; D call uncertain. Trimming took off 5 bases at V and 3 bases at J, with 5 bases between the two ends. Germline assignment: CDR1 GTSNPN and CDR2 SVGIG (reference sequence). The CDR3 spans 10 residues. This CDR3 reads CAWPLYEQYF. In nucleotides, the CDR3 is TGTGCCTGGCCCCTCTACGAGCAGTACTTC. The full variable domain, in which reference TRBV30 and TRBJ2-7 provide the parts outside the CDR3, is SQTIHQWPATLVQPVGSPLSLECTVEGTSNPNLYWYRQAAGRGLQLLFYSVGIGQISSEVPQNLSASRPQDRQFILSSKKLLLSDSGFYLCAWPLYEQYFGPGTRLTVT.

V and J are TRBV7-2 and TRBJ2-1; TRBD2 agrees at 10 bases. The CDR3 covers 21 residues. Germline CDR1 SGHTA, CDR2 FQGNSA. V shed 0 bases and J 3 bases; nucleotides not matched to a gene: 17. The DNA of the CDR3 is TGTGCCAGCAGCTTAGCGAAGGATCCTAGCGGGAGTTTCCCCCTCTACAATGAGCAGTTCTTC. Translating gives CASSLAKDPSGSFPLYNEQFF.

The chain uses TRBV30 and TRBJ2-3, with 9 bases identical to TRBD2. Germline V lookup: CDR1 GTSNPN, CDR2 SVGIG (reference sequence). The junction had 14 bases not matched to a gene; V was cut back by 0 bases and J by 7 bases. This CDR3 has 17 residues. This CDR3 reads CAWSVRSQREASNTQYF. As DNA, the CDR3 is TGTGCCTGGAGTGTACGCTCCCAGCGGGAGGCCTCCAATACGCAGTATTTT.

The sample holds one count of this clone. The chain has TRBV25-1 and TRBJ1-1; D uncertain. Germline CDR1 reads MGHDK; CDR2 reads SYGVNS. The CDR3 extends over 15 amino acids. With 2 bases removed from V and 0 bases from J, the gap between germline ends came to 10 bases. Here the CDR3 reads CASSEDRSLNTEAFF. CDR3 in DNA: TGTGCCAGCAGTGAAGATAGGAGCCTGAACACTGAAGCTTTCTTT.